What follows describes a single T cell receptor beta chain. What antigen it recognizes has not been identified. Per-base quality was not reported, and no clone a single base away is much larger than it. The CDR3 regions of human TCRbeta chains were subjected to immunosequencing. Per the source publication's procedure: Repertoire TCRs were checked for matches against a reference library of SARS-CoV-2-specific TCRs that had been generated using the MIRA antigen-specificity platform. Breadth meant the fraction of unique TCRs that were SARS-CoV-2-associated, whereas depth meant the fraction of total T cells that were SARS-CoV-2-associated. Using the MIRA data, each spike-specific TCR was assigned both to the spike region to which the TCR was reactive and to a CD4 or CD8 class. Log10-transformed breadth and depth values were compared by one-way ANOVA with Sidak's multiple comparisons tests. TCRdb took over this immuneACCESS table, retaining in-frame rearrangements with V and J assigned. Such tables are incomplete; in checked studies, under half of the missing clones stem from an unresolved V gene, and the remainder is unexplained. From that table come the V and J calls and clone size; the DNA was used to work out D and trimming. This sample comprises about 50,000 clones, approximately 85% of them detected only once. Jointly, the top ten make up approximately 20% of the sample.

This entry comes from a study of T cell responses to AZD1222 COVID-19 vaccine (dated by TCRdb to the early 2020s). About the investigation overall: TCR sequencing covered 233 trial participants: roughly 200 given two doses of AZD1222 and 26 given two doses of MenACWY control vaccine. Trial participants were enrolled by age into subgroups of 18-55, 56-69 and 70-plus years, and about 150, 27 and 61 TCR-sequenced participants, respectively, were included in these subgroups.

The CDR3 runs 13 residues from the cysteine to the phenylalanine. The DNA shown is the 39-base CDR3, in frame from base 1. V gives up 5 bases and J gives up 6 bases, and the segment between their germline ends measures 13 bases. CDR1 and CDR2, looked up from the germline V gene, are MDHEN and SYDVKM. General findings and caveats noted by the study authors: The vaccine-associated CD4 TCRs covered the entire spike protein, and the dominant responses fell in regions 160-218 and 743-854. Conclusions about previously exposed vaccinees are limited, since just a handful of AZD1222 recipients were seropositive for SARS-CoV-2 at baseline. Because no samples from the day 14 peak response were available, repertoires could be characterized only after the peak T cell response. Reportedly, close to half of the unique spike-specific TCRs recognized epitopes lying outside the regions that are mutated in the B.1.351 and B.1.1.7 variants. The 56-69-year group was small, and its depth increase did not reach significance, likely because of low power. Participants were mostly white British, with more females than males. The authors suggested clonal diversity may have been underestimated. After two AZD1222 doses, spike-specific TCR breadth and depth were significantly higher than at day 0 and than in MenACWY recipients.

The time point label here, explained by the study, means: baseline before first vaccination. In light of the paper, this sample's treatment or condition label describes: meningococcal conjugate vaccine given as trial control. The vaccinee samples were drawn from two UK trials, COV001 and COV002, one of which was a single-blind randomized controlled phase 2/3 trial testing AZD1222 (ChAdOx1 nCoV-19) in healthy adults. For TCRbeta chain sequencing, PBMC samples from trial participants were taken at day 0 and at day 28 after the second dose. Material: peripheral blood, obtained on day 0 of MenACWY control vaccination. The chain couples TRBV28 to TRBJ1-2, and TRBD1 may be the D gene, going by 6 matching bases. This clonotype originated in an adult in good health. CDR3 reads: CASSNYRENGYTF. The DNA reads TGTGCCAGCAGTAACTACAGGGAGAATGGCTACACCTTC.